Sequencing of this TCR beta chain was carried out in a study of T-cell reconstitution after alpha-beta-depleted transplantation in children. Broader study findings: Alpha-beta T cells present about two months after transplant were reported to originate from several hundred expanded graft clones. T-cell numbers and diversity one year post-transplant derived largely from freshly generated T cells.

There are a few counts of this clonotype. Its cognate antigen is unknown. Molecular barcoding with unique molecular identifiers was used for the TCRbeta library. TCRdb reprocessed the PCR reads with MiXCR, giving one entry per CDR3 protein. Of 97,000 or so distinct CDR3 sequences listed, about 6% are singletons. Germline lookup yields CDR1 SGHRS and CDR2 YFSETQ. V was trimmed by 0 bases and J by 0 bases, leaving 7 bases between them. This CDR3 spans 15 amino acids. The V call is TRBV5-1, the J call TRBJ2-1; D gene ambiguous. The TCR was taken from a female patient between 2 and 15 years old who had a stem cell transplant for Fanconi anemia, so the T cells may come from the graft donor. The material sequenced was PBMCs, mostly from graft donor cells, taken 60 days after TCRalphabeta/CD19-depleted stem cell transplant. Here the CDR3 DNA reads TGCGCCAGCAGCTTGGGGCGGAGCTCCTACAATGAGCAGTTCTTC. Translating it yields CASSLGRSSYNEQFF. Based on the CDR3 plus reference TRBV5-1 and TRBJ2-1, the full variable domain is KAGVTQTPRYLIKTRGQQVTLSCSPISGHRSVSWYQQTPGQGLQFLFEYFSETQRNKGNFPGRFSGRQFSNSRSEMNVSTLELGDSALYLCASSLGRSSYNEQFFGPGTRLTVL.